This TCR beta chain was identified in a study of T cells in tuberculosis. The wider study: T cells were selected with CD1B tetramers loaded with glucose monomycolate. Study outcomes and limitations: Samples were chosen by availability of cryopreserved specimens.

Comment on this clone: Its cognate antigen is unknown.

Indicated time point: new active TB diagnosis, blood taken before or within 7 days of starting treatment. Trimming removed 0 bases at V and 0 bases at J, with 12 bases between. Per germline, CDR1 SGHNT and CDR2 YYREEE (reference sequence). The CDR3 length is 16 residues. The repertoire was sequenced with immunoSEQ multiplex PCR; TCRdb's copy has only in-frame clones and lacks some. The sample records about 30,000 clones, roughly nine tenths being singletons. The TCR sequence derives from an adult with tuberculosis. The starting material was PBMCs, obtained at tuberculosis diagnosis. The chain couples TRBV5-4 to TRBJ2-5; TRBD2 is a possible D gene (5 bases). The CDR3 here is CASSLVGRRDQETQYF. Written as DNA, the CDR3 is TGTGCCAGCAGCTTGGTCGGGCGGCGGGACCAAGAGACCCAGTACTTC.